The 16 T cell receptor beta chains presented below share a single source sample, sequenced in a study of blood T cell repertoires in COVID-19. The repertoire was sequenced with immunoSEQ multiplex PCR; TCRdb's copy has only in-frame clones and lacks some. The sample holds 190,000 or so clones; around 86% are singletons and the top ten take 7% to 10%. Input material: PBMCs or T cells enriched from blood (not recorded which). The receptors were gathered from a woman in her 30s who had recovered from COVID-19.

The chain couples TRBV9 to TRBJ2-5; D uncertain. The CDR3 is made up of 12 amino acids. Germline V gene data show CDR1 as SGDLS and CDR2 as YYNGEE. Trimming took off 1 base at V and 3 bases at J, with 4 bases between the two ends. CDR3 DNA sequence: TGTGCCAGCAGCGTATCGGAAGAGACCCAGTACTTC. The encoded protein is CASSVSEETQYF.

This chain joins TRBV18 and TRBJ2-5, with 8 bases matching TRBD2. The V segment lost 0 bases and the J segment 4 bases; nucleotides outside the gene matches: 4. The germline V gene encodes CDR1 KGHSH and CDR2 LQKENI. The CDR3 is made up of 15 amino acids. CDR3 in amino acids: CASSPPAAGAETQYF. CDR3 coding DNA: TGTGCCAGCTCACCACCGGCAGCGGGAGCAGAGACCCAGTACTTC.

The chain links TRBV7-2 to TRBJ2-7, with 7 bases that match TRBD1. J was trimmed by 2 bases and V by 1 base; bases with no gene match: 8. Per the germline V gene, CDR1 is SGHTA and CDR2 is FQGNSA. This CDR3 is 16 amino acids long. As DNA, the CDR3 is TGTGCCAGCAGCTTAGGGAAGGACAGGCCTACCTACGAGCAGTACTTC. It codes for CASSLGKDRPTYEQYF. Full variable domain (missing parts from reference TRBV7-2 and TRBJ2-7): GAGVSQSPSNKVTEKGKDVELRCDPISGHTALYWYRQSLGQGLEFLIYFQGNSAPDKSGLPSDRFSAERTGGSVSTLTIQRTQQEDSAVYLCASSLGKDRPTYEQYFGPGTRLTVT.

This clone was found once. The rearrangement uses TRBV18 and TRBJ2-7; D possibly corresponds to TRBD1 (6 bases). Germline CDR1 and CDR2: KGHSH and LQKENI. This CDR3 contains 12 residues. Trimming removed 3 bases at V and 5 bases at J, with 8 bases between. CDR3 sequence reads: CASSPQGNEQYF. DNA of the CDR3: TGTGCCAGCTCACCTCAGGGGAACGAGCAGTACTTC. Combining the CDR3 with reference TRBV18 and TRBJ2-7 gives the whole variable domain NAGVMQNPRHLVRRRGQEARLRCSPMKGHSHVYWYRQLPEEGLKFMVYLQKENIIDESGMPKERFSAEFPKEGPSILRIQQVVRGDSAAYFCASSPQGNEQYFGPGTRLTVT.

By its share, this clone is medium-sized. The chain recombines TRBV6-5 with TRBJ1-2; 9 positions match TRBD1. The CDR3 runs 15 residues. Germline assignment: CDR1 MNHEY and CDR2 SVGAGI. V lost 3 bases and J lost 4; bases outside the gene matches: 6. CDR3 DNA: TGTGCCAGCAGTTATGGGACAGGGTCTCCCTATGGCTACACCTTC. Translating it yields CASSYGTGSPYGYTF.

The CDR3 DNA sequence: TGTGCCAGCAGGGAGAATAGCAATCAGCCCCAGCATTTT. Its protein product is CASRENSNQPQHF. The gene calls are TRBV2 and TRBJ1-5; D remains ambiguous. The CDR3 has 13 amino acids. The V gene's germline CDR1 is SNHLY and CDR2 FYNNEI. Trimming pared 6 bases from V and 0 bases from J, leaving 6 bases between.

The rearrangement uses TRBV27 and TRBJ1-2; D may be TRBD1 (6 bases). The V end was cut by 4 bases, the J end by 7 bases, with 16 bases between. The length of the CDR3 is 14 residues. Germline V gene data show CDR1 as MNHEY and CDR2 as SMNVEV (reference sequence). The CDR3 nucleotides are TGTGCCAGCAGTTGGGCAGGGGACCCCTTTGGCTACACCTTC. It yields the protein CASSWAGDPFGYTF.

V and J are TRBV5-5 and TRBJ2-3, with 12 positions matching TRBD2. Germline CDR1 and CDR2: SGHKS and YYEKEE (reference sequence). The CDR3 runs to 18 residues. The V and J ends lost 4 bases and 8 bases, in that order; junction bases with no gene match: 17. CDR3 residues: CASSPEVATSGSRRTQYF. The CDR3 DNA follows: TGTGCCAGCAGCCCCGAGGTAGCGACTAGCGGGAGCCGGCGTACGCAGTATTTT.

This clone occurred a few times. A junction boundary mismatches the germline segment, possibly from a read error. The rearrangement links TRBV7-7 to TRBJ2-3; 8 positions match TRBD2. This CDR3 comprises 15 residues. Per the germline V gene, CDR1 is SSHAT and CDR2 is FNYEAQ (reference sequence). The CDR3 is CASSPTGTRGDTQYF. CDR3 coding DNA: TGTGCTAGCAGCCCGACCGGGACTAGAGGAGATACGCAGTATTTT.

The rearrangement links TRBV4-1 to TRBJ2-3, with 9 positions matching TRBD2. The CDR3 is made up of 16 amino acids. Trimming at V came to 4 bases and at J to 2 bases, leaving 7 bases not matched to a gene. The V gene's germline CDR1 is MGHRA and CDR2 YSYEKL. The CDR3 spells CASSLPTSGTTDTQYF. The CDR3 DNA reads as TGCGCCAGCAGCCTTCCGACTAGCGGAACCACAGATACGCAGTATTTT.

The rearrangement joins TRBV7-9 to TRBJ2-1, with TRBD1 identical over 7 bases. The length of the CDR3 is 14 residues. V dropped 6 bases and J dropped 8; count of bases not matched to a gene: 10. CDR1 is SEHNR, CDR2 FQNEAQ, per germline (reference sequence). CDR3 DNA: TGTGCCAGCAGTCAAGGGGTGACAGGGTATGAGCAGTTCTTC. This sequence encodes CASSQGVTGYEQFF.

The V gene is TRBV20-1, the J gene TRBJ1-5, with D maybe TRBD1 (6 bases). V was shortened by 6 bases and J by 2 bases, with 17 bases between the two germline ends. This CDR3 spans 15 amino acids. Germline V CDR1 and CDR2: DFQATT, SNEGSKA (reference sequence). Written as DNA, the CDR3 is TGCAGTGCCAGTGTGGGGGCGCGTGGCAATCAGCCCCAGCATTTT. Protein sequence: CSASVGARGNQPQHF.

The V gene is TRBV27, the J gene TRBJ1-1; D not resolved. The CDR3 length is 12 residues. V lost 3 bases to trimming and J lost 4 bases, with 6 bases between them. Germline V gene lookup returns CDR1 MNHEY and CDR2 SMNVEV (reference sequence). The DNA for the CDR3 is TGTGCCAGCAGTTTTGAGCCCACTGAAGCTTTCTTT. Translated: CASSFEPTEAFF.

The V call is TRBV6-1, the J call TRBJ2-7; no reliable D call. The germline V gene has CDR1 MNHNS and CDR2 SASEGT. There are 12 residues in the CDR3. With 3 bases removed from V and 4 bases from J, the gap between germline ends came to 7 bases. The CDR3 loop is CASSDERYEQYF. The CDR3 DNA sequence: TGTGCCAGCAGTGACGAGAGATACGAGCAGTACTTC.

CDR3 nucleotide sequence: TGTGCCAGCAGCTTGGACAGACAGGGGCCCGGATTGAACACTGAAGCTTTCTTT. Translating gives CASSLDRQGPGLNTEAFF. This chain joins TRBV5-4 and TRBJ1-1; TRBD1 matches 8 bases. The CDR3 length is 18 residues. CDR1 and CDR2 (germline): SGHNT, YYREEE (reference sequence). V shed 0 bases and J 0 bases; nucleotides not matched to a gene: 10. Variable domain in full (rest from reference TRBV5-4 and TRBJ1-1): ETGVTQSPTHLIKTRGQQVTLRCSSQSGHNTVSWYQQALGQGPQFIFQYYREEENGRGNFPPRFSGLQFPNYSSELNVNALELDDSALYLCASSLDRQGPGLNTEAFFGQGTRLTVV.

This clone has only one observation. CDR3 amino acids: CASSQGTGNEKLFF. The DNA for the CDR3 is TGTGCCAGCAGCCAGGGGACGGGGAATGAAAAACTGTTTTTT. The chain is built from TRBV7-6 and TRBJ1-4, with a possible D match to TRBD1 (6 bases). CDR1 is SGHVS, CDR2 FNYEAQ, per germline. CDR3 length: 14 residues. V shed 5 bases and J shed 5 bases, with 12 bases lying between them.